This TCR beta chain emerged from a study of CD8+ T cells in alopecia areata. Study-wide context: Administration of oral tofacitinib to treated patients was at 5 to 10 mg twice daily.

Reverse transcribed after extraction, RNA yielded cDNA as the sequencing template. Only in-frame clones appear in the TCRdb table, and some are missing; sequencing was by immunoSEQ multiplex PCR. The data hold more than 150,000 clones, with around 58% observed a single time. As for this clone: Its antigen is currently unknown.

The treatment denotes: oral pan-JAK inhibitor, 5-10 mg twice daily. V shed 3 bases, J shed 5 bases, and the junction held 10 bases outside the gene matches. In germline, CDR1 is MGHRA, CDR2 YSYEKL. The CDR3 contains 17 residues. Study results and caveats: Higher clonality than in normal scalp was seen in lesional scalp, especially alopecia totalis/universalis. Shared TCR sequences were less clear between patients than in mice, possibly partly from HLA diversity. Throughout tofacitinib, many expanded lesional clones continued to persist in scalp and blood.

V usage is TRBV4-1 and J usage is TRBJ1-4, with 9 bases that match TRBD1. The specimen comprised CD8+ T cells sorted from blood, sampled at week 24, from a patient treated with tofacitinib. The TCR sequence derives from a human donor with alopecia areata. The CDR3 nucleotides are TGCGCCAGCAGCCATCCGGGACAGGGAGATGAGAATGAAAAACTGTTTTTT. Its translation is CASSHPGQGDENEKLFF.